A single sample gave rise to the 29 T cell receptor beta chains below, sequenced in a study of control samples from healthy donors and cancer patients. Sequenced by immunoSEQ multiplex PCR; TCRdb stores in-frame clones only, minus some. The table records 160,000 or so clones, approximately 93% of them present only once. What was sequenced was blood. These receptors came from a man in his forties or fifties in good health.

This chain connects TRBV11-2 to TRBJ2-1; TRBD2 matches at 10 bases. Germline V lookup: CDR1 SGHAT, CDR2 FQNNGV. V was pared by 5 bases and J by 5 bases, with 6 bases of the junction left unmatched. The CDR3 length is 15 residues. CDR3 protein: CASSNGLAAHNEQFF. Written as DNA, the CDR3 is TGTGCCAGCAGCAACGGACTAGCGGCCCACAATGAGCAGTTCTTC.

The chain has TRBV5-1 and TRBJ1-4; D remains ambiguous. The V gene's germline CDR1 is SGHRS and CDR2 YFSETQ. CDR3 length: 13 amino acids. Trimming removed 5 bases at V and 7 bases at J, with 12 bases between. CDR3 sequence (DNA): TGCGCCAGCAGGGTGGGGAGAGGTGAAAAACTGTTTTTT. It encodes CASRVGRGEKLFF.

This clone has just a few counts. V gene TRBV27 combines with J gene TRBJ1-6; D possibly corresponds to TRBD1 (5 bases). Trimming took 7 bases from V and 3 from J, leaving 16 bases between them. CDR1 is MNHEY and CDR2 is SMNVEV in the germline V gene (reference sequence). The length of the CDR3 is 16 residues. The CDR3 DNA reads TGTGCCAGCACCACCCACGACAGCAACTATAATTCACCCCTCCACTTT. Encoded protein: CASTTHDSNYNSPLHF.

In this sample, this clone turned up a few times. This chain links TRBV3-1 (or the pseudogene TRBV3-2) with TRBJ1-1, with D maybe TRBD1 (5 bases). The CDR3 runs 12 residues. In germline, CDR1 is LGHDT, CDR2 YNNKEL (reference sequence). The V gene lost 3 bases and the J gene lost 7 bases, with 9 bases spanning the gap. In DNA form, the CDR3 reads TGTGCCAGCAGCCAGACAGCCAGTGAAGCTTTCTTT. Protein sequence: CASSQTASEAFF.

CDR3 DNA sequence: TGTGCCAGCAGTGAACTAGCGGGAAACACAGATACGCAGTATTTT. Translated: CASSELAGNTDTQYF. The chain couples TRBV2 to TRBJ2-3, with 9 positions matching TRBD2. The junction had 2 bases not matched to a gene; V was cut back by 2 bases and J by 2 bases. The CDR3 length is 15 residues. Germline lookup yields CDR1 SNHLY and CDR2 FYNNEI.

The chain joins TRBV4-2 to TRBJ1-1, with D uncertain. This CDR3 is 14 amino acids long. Germline-derived CDR1 and CDR2 are LGHNA and YNFKEQ. The ends were cut back, 7 bases at V and 0 bases at J, with 12 bases in the middle. CDR3 in DNA: TGTGCCAGCACCCCCGGACGGCTGAACACTGAAGCTTTCTTT. Its translation: CASTPGRLNTEAFF.

V and J are TRBV5-1 and TRBJ1-5; unclear D gene. Germline CDR1 reads SGHRS; CDR2 reads YFSETQ. With 1 base removed from V and 5 bases from J, the gap between germline ends came to 7 bases. This CDR3 is built from 13 residues. The DNA for the CDR3 is TGCGCCAGCAGCTTGAGAGGTGATCAGCCCCAGCATTTT. The encoded protein is CASSLRGDQPQHF.

The chain links TRBV11-2 to TRBJ2-5, with 12 bases identical to TRBD1. This CDR3 comprises 15 residues. Trimming cost V 5 bases and J 5 bases; bases outside gene matches: 6. Germline-derived CDR1 and CDR2 are SGHAT and FQNNGV. CDR3 residues: CASSKGTGGFETQYF. In DNA form, the CDR3 reads TGTGCCAGCAGCAAGGGGACAGGGGGCTTTGAGACCCAGTACTTC.

The chain joins TRBV12-3 or TRBV12-4 to TRBJ2-5; 7 bases match TRBD1. V gave up 3 bases and J gave up 13 bases; unmatched junction bases: 8. CDR3 length: 12 amino acids. The CDR3 DNA reads as TGTGCCAGCAGTTTCGAGACAGGGCCCACGTACTTC. Residues: CASSFETGPTYF.

The chain uses TRBV6-1 and TRBJ2-5; possibly TRBD2 for D (5 bases). Between the trimmed V and J ends, which lost 3 bases and 2 bases, there was a span of 7 bases. The CDR3 covers 13 residues. The germline V gene encodes CDR1 MNHNS and CDR2 SASEGT. The CDR3 bases are TGTGCCAGCAGTGAGACTAAACAAGAGACCCAGTACTTC. Encoded protein: CASSETKQETQYF.

This clone occurred once. The chain joins TRBV5-5 to TRBJ2-2; no reliable D call. The CDR3 is made up of 15 amino acids. Per germline, CDR1 SGHKS and CDR2 YYEKEE (reference sequence). V shed 4 bases and J shed 0 bases, with 10 bases lying between them. This chain's CDR3 is CASSADGANTGELFF. The CDR3 DNA reads as TGTGCCAGCAGCGCCGACGGAGCGAACACCGGGGAGCTGTTTTTT.

The CDR3 loop reads CASSVEGGQGGKETQYF. The CDR3 nucleotides read TGTGCCAGCAGCGTAGAGGGTGGGCAGGGTGGCAAAGAGACCCAGTACTTC. V usage is TRBV9 and J usage is TRBJ2-5; a weak D match, TRBD1 (5 bases). CDR3 length: 17 amino acids. CDR1 SGDLS and CDR2 YYNGEE come from the germline V gene. V was clipped by 0 bases and J by 3 bases, with 18 bases between them.

The V call is TRBV14, the J call TRBJ1-1; D gene uncertain. The ends were cut back, 5 bases at V and 1 base at J, with 8 bases in the middle. This CDR3 contains 13 residues. The germline CDR1 and CDR2 sequences are SGHDN and FVKESK. The CDR3 DNA reads TGTGCCAGCAGCTTTAACAGGAACACTGAAGCTTTCTTT. The encoded protein is CASSFNRNTEAFF.

Turning to this clone: The sample contains more than one DNA sequence encoding this CDR3. The V call is TRBV15, the J call TRBJ2-2; the D is unclear. V dropped 0 bases and J dropped 5 bases, with 1 base sitting between them. Germline V gene data show CDR1 as LNHNV and CDR2 as YYDKDF (reference sequence). The CDR3 contains 12 residues. DNA of the CDR3: TGTGCCACCAGCAGAGAGACCGGGGAGCTGTTTTTT. It codes for CATSRETGELFF. The whole variable domain, filled in from reference TRBV15 and TRBJ2-2, reads DAMVIQNPRYQVTQFGKPVTLSCSQTLNHNVMYWYQQKSSQAPKLLFHYYDKDFNNEADTPDNFQSRRPNTSFCFLDIRSPGLGDTAMYLCATSRETGELFFGEGSRLTVL.

The rearrangement links TRBV5-6 to TRBJ2-7, with 11 bases fitting TRBD2. CDR1 and CDR2 from the germline V gene are SGHDT and YYEEEE. J gave up 0 bases and V 4 bases, and 3 bases lay outside the gene matches. The CDR3 has 15 residues. DNA for the CDR3: TGTGCCAGCAGCCTCGGACTAGCGGGCTCCTACGAGCAGTACTTC. It translates to CASSLGLAGSYEQYF.

This clone was found once. This chain links TRBV21-1 with TRBJ1-5. TRBV21-1 is an annotated pseudogene. The CDR3 has 13 residues. The CDR3 nucleotides are TGTGCCAGCACCCGGGACAGCAATCAGCCCCAGCATTTT. It is translated as CASTRDSNQPQHF.

The CDR3 spells CASSPGTGVNYGYTF. CDR3 sequence (DNA): TGTGCCAGCAGCCCCGGGACAGGGGTGAACTATGGCTACACCTTC. The V and J genes are TRBV7-2 and TRBJ1-2; TRBD1 aligns across 10 bases. V lost 5 bases to trimming and J lost 2 bases; unmatched junction nucleotides: 5. The germline V gene has CDR1 SGHTA and CDR2 FQGNSA. The CDR3 contains 15 residues.

The count of this clone is one. The chain couples TRBV3-1 (or the pseudogene TRBV3-2) to TRBJ1-4, with 9 positions matching TRBD1. J was trimmed by 8 bases and V by 0 bases; bases with no gene match: 7. Germline CDR1 is LGHDT and CDR2 is YNNKEL (reference sequence). The CDR3 length is 16 residues. CDR3 nucleotides: TGTGCCAGCAGCCAAGAGCAGACAGGGGGAGGCGAAAAACTGTTTTTT. It encodes CASSQEQTGGGEKLFF.

The chain combines TRBV5-4 with TRBJ1-5; D gene unclear. This CDR3 is built from 14 residues. Germline V gene lookup returns CDR1 SGHNT and CDR2 YYREEE (reference sequence). V dropped 4 bases and J dropped 6 bases, with 14 bases sitting between them. Here the CDR3 DNA reads TGTGCCAGCAGCGAGAACGGGGTCCGTCAGCCCCAGCATTTT. Its translation: CASSENGVRQPQHF.

This clone has only one observation. The chain couples TRBV18 to TRBJ1-5; maybe TRBD1 (6 bases). Germline CDR1 reads KGHSH; CDR2 reads LQKENI. The V end was cut by 0 bases, the J end by 6 bases, with 12 bases between. This CDR3 region has 15 residues. The CDR3, as DNA: TGTGCCAGCTCACCACCGGGGGGGCAGACTCAGCCCCAGCATTTT. This gives the protein CASSPPGGQTQPQHF.

The chain joins TRBV28 to TRBJ2-1; 8 bases align to TRBD2. The CDR3 covers 14 residues. Germline V gene lookup returns CDR1 MDHEN and CDR2 SYDVKM. After removal of 2 bases from V and 10 bases from J, the junction contained 7 bases not matched to a gene. The CDR3 spells CASSLRTPGGEQFF. Here the CDR3 DNA reads TGTGCCAGCAGTTTAAGGACTCCGGGGGGGGAGCAGTTCTTC. The whole variable domain, filled in from reference TRBV28 and TRBJ2-1, reads DVKVTQSSRYLVKRTGEKVFLECVQDMDHENMFWYRQDPGLGLRLIYFSYDVKMKEKGDIPEGYSVSREKKERFSLILESASTNQTSMYLCASSLRTPGGEQFFGPGTRLTVL.

V is TRBV7-9 and J is TRBJ1-1; D is ambiguous. V lost 1 base and J lost 0, with 6 bases in between. Germline-derived CDR1 and CDR2 are SEHNR and FQNEAQ (reference sequence). The CDR3 is 14 amino acids. The CDR3 here is CASSLGIMNTEAFF. For the CDR3, the DNA is TGTGCCAGCAGCTTAGGGATCATGAACACTGAAGCTTTCTTT.

CDR3 nucleotide sequence: TGCGCCAGCAGCTTAGGAACAGGGCCGTGGGATACGCAGTATTTT. This gives the protein CASSLGTGPWDTQYF. The chain recombines TRBV5-1 with TRBJ2-3, with a weak D call TRBD1 (6 bases). The CDR3 is made up of 15 amino acids. Trimming stripped 2 bases from V and 6 bases from J, with 16 bases between. Germline CDR1 SGHRS, CDR2 YFSETQ.

The V gene is TRBV14, the J gene TRBJ2-5; D is possibly TRBD1 (5 bases). The length of the CDR3 is 15 residues. Trimming took off 0 bases at V and 5 bases at J, with 13 bases between the two ends. CDR1 and CDR2 from the germline V gene are SGHDN and FVKESK. This CDR3 reads CASSQELAGSETQYF. The CDR3 DNA follows: TGTGCCAGCAGCCAAGAGTTGGCAGGGTCGGAGACCCAGTACTTC.

The genes are TRBV12-5 and TRBJ2-7, with D hard to call. Trimming stripped 1 base from V and 5 bases from J, with 15 bases between. The CDR3 has 15 residues. Germline V CDR1 and CDR2: LGHNT, FRNRAP. The CDR3 sequence: CASGLGNVELNEQYF. The CDR3 DNA sequence: TGTGCTAGTGGTTTGGGTAACGTCGAGCTCAACGAGCAGTACTTC.

The rearrangement joins TRBV19 to TRBJ1-5, with 8 positions matching TRBD1. V gave up 5 bases and J gave up 5 bases; unmatched junction bases: 8. CDR1 and CDR2 from the germline V gene are LNHDA and SQIVND (reference sequence). The CDR3 runs 15 residues. The CDR3 bases are TGTGCCAGTAGTCCAGGACAGGGATTGTATCAGCCCCAGCATTTT. Its protein product is CASSPGQGLYQPQHF.

This chain joins TRBV15 and TRBJ1-2; 7 bases agree with TRBD1. V was pared by 3 bases and J by 0 bases, with 10 bases of the junction left unmatched. CDR1 LNHNV and CDR2 YYDKDF come from the germline V gene (reference sequence). CDR3 length equals 17 residues. The DNA for the CDR3 is TGTGCCACCAGCAGGTTGGCAGGGACAGTCGCTAACTATGGCTACACCTTC. Protein: CATSRLAGTVANYGYTF. Complete variable domain (other parts from reference TRBV15 and TRBJ1-2): DAMVIQNPRYQVTQFGKPVTLSCSQTLNHNVMYWYQQKSSQAPKLLFHYYDKDFNNEADTPDNFQSRRPNTSFCFLDIRSPGLGDTAMYLCATSRLAGTVANYGYTFGSGTRLTVV.

This chain uses TRBV11-1 with TRBJ2-7, with unresolved D. In germline, CDR1 is SGHAT, CDR2 FQDESV (reference sequence). The CDR3 is made up of 15 amino acids. V was cut by 2 bases and J by 3 bases, with 14 bases left in between. CDR3 in DNA: TGTGCCAGCAGCTTATCCCGATCAGGATACTACGAGCAGTACTTC. It encodes CASSLSRSGYYEQYF.

This chain joins TRBV10-3 and TRBJ2-1; D remains unclear. The CDR3 contains 14 residues. CDR1 ENHRY and CDR2 SYGVKD come from the germline V gene. V lost 5 bases and J lost 3, with 11 bases in between. The CDR3 sequence: CAISKRTDYNEQFF. In nucleotides, the CDR3 is TGTGCCATCAGTAAACGGACGGACTACAATGAGCAGTTCTTC.